Included here is one T cell receptor beta chain sequence, with context. Original methodology: Amplifying reference gene primers gave estimates of nucleated cell counts. Data came from immunoSEQ multiplex PCR; TCRdb stores just in-frame clones and leaves some out. The V and J calls and clone size come from that table; D and trimming were worked out from the DNA. This sample has about 200,000 clones, with around 86% found just once. The data were taken from a study of blood T cell repertoires in COVID-19. The wider study: Researchers got acute and convalescent COVID-19 samples from the United States, Italy and Spain. Nucleic acid was either cDNA or gDNA, and it came from T cells, B-cell-depleted T cells, or PBMCs.

This CDR3 region has 15 residues. The V gene end was trimmed by 5 bases and the J gene end by 0 bases; junction bases not matched to a gene: 3. Per germline, CDR1 KGHDR and CDR2 SFDVKD. Those enrolled in Seattle joined during active infection and were followed longitudinally afterward. The sample consisted of peripheral blood. The V and J genes are TRBV24-1 and TRBJ2-3; 8 bases fit TRBD2. This receptor was identified in a woman in her sixties or seventies with COVID-19, enrolled during active disease. The CDR3 is CATSAAGDSTDTQYF. The CDR3, as DNA: TGTGCCACCAGTGCAGCGGGAGACAGCACAGATACGCAGTATTTT.